A selection of T cell receptor beta chains follows, all from one sample in a study of cytomegalovirus exposure and HLA in healthy donors. Libraries were prepared by immunoSEQ multiplex PCR; TCRdb keeps only in-frame clonotypes and omits some of them. The sample carries about 170,000 clones, under 90% recorded once. The sample taken for sequencing was PBMCs. These TCRs come from a male donor in good health and CMV-seronegative. CDR3s include the opening cysteine and the closing phenylalanine or tryptophan. D genes are given only for firm matches. Clone size is shown for a subset of rows, as once, few, many or a class of expanded clone.

abundance: few; v_gene: TRBV9; j_gene: TRBJ2-2; len: 15; d_gene: .; CDR3nt: TGTGCCAGCAGCGTAGCTTCCAGGAACACCGGGGAGCTGTTTTTT; CDR3aa: CASSVASRNTGELFF
abundance: .; v_gene: TRBV9; j_gene: TRBJ2-1; len: 13; d_gene: TRBD1; CDR3nt: TGTGCCAGCAGCGCCGACAGGGACAATGAGCAGTTCTTC; CDR3aa: CASSADRDNEQFF
abundance: .; v_gene: TRBV27; j_gene: TRBJ2-7; len: 14; d_gene: TRBD1; CDR3nt: TGTGCCAGCAGTACGGTGAGGGGGCCTGGGGAGCAGTACTTC; CDR3aa: CASSTVRGPGEQYF
abundance: .; v_gene: TRBV6-1; j_gene: TRBJ2-7; len: 14; d_gene: .; CDR3nt: TGTGCCAGCAGTTCTCAGGGCCGAGATTACGAGCAGTACTTC; CDR3aa: CASSSQGRDYEQYF
abundance: .; v_gene: TRBV29-1; j_gene: TRBJ1-3; len: 18; d_gene: TRBD1; CDR3nt: TGCAGCGTCGAGGGTAGTCCTCTGGGACAGGGGCTTGCAAACACCATATATTTT; CDR3aa: CSVEGSPLGQGLANTIYF
abundance: few; v_gene: TRBV5-1; j_gene: TRBJ2-1; len: 14; d_gene: .; CDR3nt: TGCGCCAGCAGCTTGGCGGCGGGCCAGGGGGAGCAGTTCTTC; CDR3aa: CASSLAAGQGEQFF
abundance: .; v_gene: TRBV11-2; j_gene: TRBJ2-1; len: 15; d_gene: TRBD1; CDR3nt: TGTGCCAGCAGCCGAACCCGGACAGGGGCCAATGAGCAGTTCTTC; CDR3aa: CASSRTRTGANEQFF
abundance: .; v_gene: TRBV6-5; j_gene: TRBJ2-2; len: 15; d_gene: .; CDR3nt: TGTGCCAGCAGTTACTCGAACCGGGGAACCGGGGAGCTGTTTTTT; CDR3aa: CASSYSNRGTGELFF
abundance: .; v_gene: TRBV11-2; j_gene: TRBJ2-7; len: 15; d_gene: .; CDR3nt: TGTGCCAGCAGCTTAGATATGGCAGTCCGAGGCACGGAGTACTTC; CDR3aa: CASSLDMAVRGTEYF
abundance: .; v_gene: TRBV19; j_gene: TRBJ1-2; len: 14; d_gene: .; CDR3nt: TGTGCCAGTAGCCCCTCGGCGGCTAACTATGGCTACACCTTC; CDR3aa: CASSPSAANYGYTF
abundance: .; v_gene: TRBV5-8; j_gene: TRBJ1-6; len: 16; d_gene: .; CDR3nt: TGTGCCAGCAGCTTGGAGGGACGGGGGTATAATTCACCCCTCCACTTT; CDR3aa: CASSLEGRGYNSPLHF
abundance: .; v_gene: TRBV28; j_gene: TRBJ2-7; len: 14; d_gene: TRBD1; CDR3nt: TGTGCCAGCAGTTTAGAGGGGGCGCTTCTCGAGCAGTACTTC; CDR3aa: CASSLEGALLEQYF
abundance: few; v_gene: TRBV19; j_gene: TRBJ2-1; len: 17; d_gene: TRBD2; CDR3nt: TGTGCCAGTAGTATAGGACGGGTGCTAGCGGGACGGAATGAGCAGTTCTTC; CDR3aa: CASSIGRVLAGRNEQFF
abundance: .; v_gene: TRBV27; j_gene: TRBJ2-7; len: 15; d_gene: .; CDR3nt: TGTGCCAGCAGTTTAATCATCGACAGGAAATACGAGCAGTACTTC; CDR3aa: CASSLIIDRKYEQYF
abundance: .; v_gene: TRBV2; j_gene: TRBJ2-3; len: 13; d_gene: .; CDR3nt: TGTGCCAGCAGTCTTGGACAGCCAGATACGCAGTATTTT; CDR3aa: CASSLGQPDTQYF
abundance: .; v_gene: TRBV18; j_gene: TRBJ1-1; len: 11; d_gene: .; CDR3nt: TGTGCCAGCTCACCCCTGGAGGAAGCTTTCTTT; CDR3aa: CASSPLEEAFF
abundance: .; v_gene: TRBV14; j_gene: TRBJ2-1; len: 15; d_gene: TRBD2; CDR3nt: TGTGCCAGCAGCCCTATCGGGACTAAAATCAATGAGCAGTTCTTC; CDR3aa: CASSPIGTKINEQFF
abundance: .; v_gene: TRBV28; j_gene: TRBJ2-3; len: 16; d_gene: TRBD1; CDR3nt: TGTGCCAGCAGTTTGGGAGACAGGGTTTACCCAGATACGCAGTATTTT; CDR3aa: CASSLGDRVYPDTQYF
abundance: once; v_gene: TRBV7-2; j_gene: TRBJ2-7; len: 17; d_gene: TRBD2; CDR3nt: TGTGCCAGCAGCGTAGACGGGACTAGCGGTCGCACCTACGAGCAGTACTTC; CDR3aa: CASSVDGTSGRTYEQYF
abundance: .; v_gene: TRBV5-6; j_gene: TRBJ2-3; len: 17; d_gene: .; CDR3nt: TGTGCCAGCACCACCGGGGGAATATTGCGTTTTGGAGATACGCAGTATTTT; CDR3aa: CASTTGGILRFGDTQYF
abundance: .; v_gene: TRBV28; j_gene: TRBJ2-2; len: 15; d_gene: TRBD2; CDR3nt: TGTGCCAGCAGGATCAGCGGGGGGGCGGCCGGGGAGCTGTTTTTT; CDR3aa: CASRISGGAAGELFF
abundance: .; v_gene: TRBV7-2; j_gene: TRBJ1-2; len: 15; d_gene: .; CDR3nt: TGTGCCAGCAGCTTAGATGTCAGAGGGTTTAACGGCTACACCTTC; CDR3aa: CASSLDVRGFNGYTF
abundance: .; v_gene: TRBV7-6; j_gene: TRBJ2-3; len: 15; d_gene: TRBD1; CDR3nt: TGTGCCAGCAGCTCTTATGGACAGGGGACAGATACGCAGTATTTT; CDR3aa: CASSSYGQGTDTQYF
abundance: .; v_gene: TRBV6-5; j_gene: TRBJ1-5; len: 15; d_gene: .; CDR3nt: TGTGCCAGCAGTTACGGCCCAGTCCCCAATCAGCCCCAGCATTTT; CDR3aa: CASSYGPVPNQPQHF
abundance: .; v_gene: TRBV9; j_gene: TRBJ1-3; len: 16; d_gene: TRBD1; CDR3nt: TGTGCCAGCAGCATAACAGGGGGAAACTCCGGGAGCACCATATATTTT; CDR3aa: CASSITGGNSGSTIYF
abundance: .; v_gene: TRBV7-9; j_gene: TRBJ1-5; len: 13; d_gene: .; CDR3nt: TGTGCCAGCAGCACTACAGGGAATCAGCCCCAGCATTTT; CDR3aa: CASSTTGNQPQHF
abundance: few; v_gene: TRBV2; j_gene: TRBJ1-4; len: 15; d_gene: .; CDR3nt: TGTGCCAGCAGTGGAACCATAGCAACTAATGAAAAACTGTTTTTT; CDR3aa: CASSGTIATNEKLFF
abundance: .; v_gene: TRBV28; j_gene: TRBJ2-1; len: 16; d_gene: TRBD2; CDR3nt: TGTGCCAGCAGTTCGCAACCCGCAAGTCGCGGGAGCAACCAGTTCTTC; CDR3aa: CASSSQPASRGSNQFF
abundance: .; v_gene: TRBV28; j_gene: TRBJ2-5; len: 12; d_gene: .; CDR3nt: TGTGCCAGCAGTTTCGGCAGGGAGACCCAGTACTTC; CDR3aa: CASSFGRETQYF
abundance: .; v_gene: TRBV5-5; j_gene: TRBJ1-4; len: 15; d_gene: .; CDR3nt: TGTGCCAGCAGCTTCCGGGAGTTGGGTAATGAAAAACTGTTTTTT; CDR3aa: CASSFRELGNEKLFF
abundance: .; v_gene: TRBV9; j_gene: TRBJ1-3; len: 16; d_gene: .; CDR3nt: TGTGCCAGCAGCCCCCACCAGCAGGGTACCGGAAACACCATATATTTT; CDR3aa: CASSPHQQGTGNTIYF
abundance: .; v_gene: TRBV11-3; j_gene: TRBJ1-2; len: 16; d_gene: .; CDR3nt: TGTGCCAGCAGCTTAGACGGGACACGGAATAACTATGGCTACACCTTC; CDR3aa: CASSLDGTRNNYGYTF
abundance: .; v_gene: TRBV27; j_gene: TRBJ2-2; len: 12; d_gene: .; CDR3nt: TGTGCCAGCAGTTTTCGGGCCGGGGAGCTGTTTTTT; CDR3aa: CASSFRAGELFF
abundance: few; v_gene: TRBV6-5; j_gene: TRBJ2-7; len: 12; d_gene: .; CDR3nt: TGTGCCAGCAGGTCCGCAGGCTACGAGCAGTACTTC; CDR3aa: CASRSAGYEQYF
abundance: .; v_gene: TRBV18; j_gene: TRBJ2-1; len: 17; d_gene: TRBD2; CDR3nt: TGTGCCAGCTCAGGCGGGACTAGCGGGCCCAAGTACAATGAGCAGTTCTTC; CDR3aa: CASSGGTSGPKYNEQFF
abundance: .; v_gene: TRBV6-6; j_gene: TRBJ2-6; len: 16; d_gene: .; CDR3nt: TGTGCCAGCAGCCCCCGGGGTTCGGCCGGGGCCAACGTCCTGACTTTC; CDR3aa: CASSPRGSAGANVLTF
abundance: .; v_gene: TRBV10-3; j_gene: TRBJ1-2; len: 14; d_gene: TRBD1; CDR3nt: TGTGCCATCAGTGAGTTGGACAGGGGCTATGGCTACACCTTC; CDR3aa: CAISELDRGYGYTF
abundance: .; v_gene: TRBV27; j_gene: TRBJ2-1; len: 15; d_gene: TRBD2; CDR3nt: TGTGCCAGCAGTTTATTCGGGAGGGCCAACAATGAGCAGTTCTTC; CDR3aa: CASSLFGRANNEQFF
abundance: .; v_gene: TRBV29-1; j_gene: TRBJ1-2; len: 14; d_gene: TRBD1; CDR3nt: TGCAGCGTTGAAGGGACAGGGGGCGAGGTTGGCTACACCTTC; CDR3aa: CSVEGTGGEVGYTF
abundance: .; v_gene: TRBV29-1; j_gene: TRBJ2-3; len: 17; d_gene: TRBD2; CDR3nt: TGCAGCGTAACTGGCGAAAGCCCGGGGGGGGTTATAGATACGCAGTATTTT; CDR3aa: CSVTGESPGGVIDTQYF
abundance: .; v_gene: TRBV7-3; j_gene: TRBJ2-5; len: 13; d_gene: .; CDR3nt: TGTGCCAGTTCCTCTGTCTATCAAGAGACCCAGTACTTC; CDR3aa: CASSSVYQETQYF
abundance: .; v_gene: TRBV15; j_gene: TRBJ1-4; len: 14; d_gene: .; CDR3nt: TGTGCCACCAGCAGAGTTGGGGAGAGGGAAAAACTGTTTTTT; CDR3aa: CATSRVGEREKLFF
abundance: .; v_gene: TRBV6-6; j_gene: TRBJ1-5; len: 15; d_gene: TRBD1; CDR3nt: TGTGCCAGCACCGTATCGACAGGGGTCAATCAGCCCCAGCATTTT; CDR3aa: CASTVSTGVNQPQHF
abundance: .; v_gene: TRBV5-1; j_gene: TRBJ1-1; len: 14; d_gene: .; CDR3nt: TGCGCCAGCAGCCCGGGGGTTGTGGGCACTGAAGCTTTCTTT; CDR3aa: CASSPGVVGTEAFF
abundance: .; v_gene: TRBV7-2; j_gene: TRBJ1-4; len: 14; d_gene: TRBD1; CDR3nt: TGTGCCAGCAGCGCGGGACAGGTGGGGGAAAAACTGTTTTTT; CDR3aa: CASSAGQVGEKLFF
abundance: .; v_gene: TRBV7-9; j_gene: TRBJ1-1; len: 17; d_gene: TRBD1; CDR3nt: TGTGCCAGCAGCCCCGGGACAGGGGGTCATTTTAGCACTGAAGCTTTCTTT; CDR3aa: CASSPGTGGHFSTEAFF
abundance: .; v_gene: TRBV2; j_gene: TRBJ1-1; len: 12; d_gene: TRBD1; CDR3nt: TGTGCCAGCAGTCAGGAACAGGGGAGGGCTTTCTTT; CDR3aa: CASSQEQGRAFF
abundance: few; v_gene: TRBV7-2; j_gene: TRBJ2-3; len: 13; d_gene: .; CDR3nt: TGTGCCAGCAGGCAAACTAGCACAGATACGCAGTATTTT; CDR3aa: CASRQTSTDTQYF